This T cell receptor beta chain stems from a study of blood T cells in healthy people across ages. Broader study findings: More naive CD4+ cells and higher diversity were found in long-lived than in aged donors. Researchers report that TCR beta diversity correlated strongly with naive T cell percentage.

Germline V gene sequence: CDR1 SEHNR, CDR2 FQNEAQ (reference sequence). The CDR3 totals 15 residues. Trimming took 1 base from V and 7 from J, leaving 14 bases between them. Donation came from healthy Caucasian individuals in Russia who were aged about 6 to 95. To note about this clonotype: Its antigen is not identified.

Next came a second PCR, run for roughly 6 to 11 cycles, which used a sample-barcoded 5' primer along with a J-beta primer mix. Using its own MiXCR run on the 5' RACE reads, TCRdb lists one record per CDR3 protein. Of nearly 1 million distinct CDR3 sequences listed, roughly 51% are singletons. The clonotype was recovered from a woman aged 55-75 years in good health. The gene calls are TRBV7-9 and TRBJ2-1; weak D call: TRBD2 (5 bases). The sample consisted of blood. The CDR3 nucleotides read TGTGCCAGCAGCTTAGTTCAGCGCGGGCAAAATGAGCAGTTCTTC. It yields the protein CASSLVQRGQNEQFF.